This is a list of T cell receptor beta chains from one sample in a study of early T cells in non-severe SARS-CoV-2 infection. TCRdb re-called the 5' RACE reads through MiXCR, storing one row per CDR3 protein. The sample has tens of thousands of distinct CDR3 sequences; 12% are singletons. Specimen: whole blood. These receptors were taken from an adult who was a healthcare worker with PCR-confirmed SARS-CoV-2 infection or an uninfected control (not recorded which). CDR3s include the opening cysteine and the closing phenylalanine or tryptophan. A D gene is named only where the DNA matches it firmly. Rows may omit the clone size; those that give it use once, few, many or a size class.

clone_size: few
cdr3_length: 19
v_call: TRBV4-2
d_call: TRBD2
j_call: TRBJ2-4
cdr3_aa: CASSQERLRAGGPKNIQYF
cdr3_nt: TGTGCCAGCAGCCAAGAGAGGCTTCGGGCGGGGGGGCCCAAAAACATTCAGTACTTC

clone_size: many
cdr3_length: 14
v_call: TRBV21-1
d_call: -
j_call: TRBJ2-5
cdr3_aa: CASSKGFPDKTQYF
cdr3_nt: TGTGCCAGCAGCAAAGGATTCCCCGACAAGACCCAGTACTTC

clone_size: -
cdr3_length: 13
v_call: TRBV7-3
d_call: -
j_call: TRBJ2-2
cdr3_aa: CASSKGPTGELFF
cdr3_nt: TGTGCCAGCAGTAAGGGGCCCACCGGGGAGCTGTTTTTT

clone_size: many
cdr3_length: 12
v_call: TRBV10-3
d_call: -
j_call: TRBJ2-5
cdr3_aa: CAIRQGGETQYF
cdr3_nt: TGTGCCATCAGACAAGGTGGAGAGACCCAGTACTTC

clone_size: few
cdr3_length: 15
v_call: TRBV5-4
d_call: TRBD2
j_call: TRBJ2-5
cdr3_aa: CASSLASGRAETQYF
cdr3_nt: TGTGCCAGCAGCTTGGCTAGCGGGAGAGCAGAGACCCAGTACTTC

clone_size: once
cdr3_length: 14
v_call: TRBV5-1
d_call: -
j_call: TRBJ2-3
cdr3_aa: CASSLYTGTDTQYF
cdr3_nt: TGCGCCAGCAGCTTGTACACGGGCACAGATACGCAGTATTTT

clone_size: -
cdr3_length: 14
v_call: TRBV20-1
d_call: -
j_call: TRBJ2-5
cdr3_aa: CSARDLVTSETQYF
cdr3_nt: TGCAGTGCTAGAGATCTCGTGACATCAGAGACCCAGTACTTC

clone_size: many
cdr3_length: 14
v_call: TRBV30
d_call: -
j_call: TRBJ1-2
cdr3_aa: CAWRNIGTNYGYTF
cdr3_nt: TGTGCCTGGAGAAACATAGGAACTAACTATGGCTACACCTTC

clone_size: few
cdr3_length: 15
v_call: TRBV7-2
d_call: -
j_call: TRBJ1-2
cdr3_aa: CASSLVGQTNYGYTF
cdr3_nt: TGTGCCAGCAGCTTAGTTGGACAGACTAACTATGGCTACACCTTC

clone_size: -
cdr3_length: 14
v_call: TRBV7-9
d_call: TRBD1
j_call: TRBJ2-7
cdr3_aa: CASSSRGQGREQYF
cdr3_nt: TGTGCCAGCAGCTCTCGGGGACAGGGGCGCGAGCAGTACTTC

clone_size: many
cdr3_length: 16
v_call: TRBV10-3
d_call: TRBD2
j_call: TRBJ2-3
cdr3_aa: CAISDKLSSGSDTQYF
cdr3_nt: TGTGCCATCAGTGATAAGCTGTCTAGCGGGAGTGATACGCAGTATTTT

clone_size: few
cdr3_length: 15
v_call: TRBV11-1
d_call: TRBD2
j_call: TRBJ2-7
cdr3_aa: CASSSRLAGPYEQYF
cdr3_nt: TGTGCCAGCAGCTCCCGACTAGCCGGACCCTACGAGCAGTACTTC

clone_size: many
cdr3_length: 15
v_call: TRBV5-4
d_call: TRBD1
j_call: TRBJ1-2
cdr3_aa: CASSFIRGQGNGYTF
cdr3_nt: TGTGCCAGCAGCTTTATACGCGGACAGGGAAATGGCTACACCTTC

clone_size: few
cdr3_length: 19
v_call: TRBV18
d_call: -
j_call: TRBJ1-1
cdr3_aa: CASSRIPGGTSGPNTEAFF
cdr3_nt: TGTGCCAGCTCACGTATTCCGGGCGGGACATCGGGTCCGAACACTGAAGCTTTCTTT

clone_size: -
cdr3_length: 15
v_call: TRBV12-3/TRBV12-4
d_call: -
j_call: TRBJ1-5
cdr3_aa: CASSLAHNSNQPQHF
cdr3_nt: TGTGCCAGCAGTTTAGCACATAATAGCAATCAGCCCCAGCATTTT

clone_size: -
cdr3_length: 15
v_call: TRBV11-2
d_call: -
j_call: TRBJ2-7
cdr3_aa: CASSRGPIIPYEQYF
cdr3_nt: TGTGCCAGCAGCCGGGGACCGATCATTCCCTACGAGCAGTACTTC

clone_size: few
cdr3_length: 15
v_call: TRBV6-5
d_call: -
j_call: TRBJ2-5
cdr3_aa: CASSSLQGPQETQYF
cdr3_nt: TGTGCCAGCAGTTCGCTGCAGGGGCCCCAAGAGACCCAGTACTTC

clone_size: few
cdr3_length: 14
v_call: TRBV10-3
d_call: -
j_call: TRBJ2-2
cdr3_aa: CAISGPTSTGELFF
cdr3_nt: TGTGCCATCAGTGGGCCTACTTCCACCGGGGAGCTGTTTTTT

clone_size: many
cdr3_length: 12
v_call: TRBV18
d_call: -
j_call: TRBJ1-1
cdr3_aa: CASSSQGTEVFF
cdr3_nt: TGTGCCAGCTCAAGTCAGGGAACTGAAGTTTTCTTT

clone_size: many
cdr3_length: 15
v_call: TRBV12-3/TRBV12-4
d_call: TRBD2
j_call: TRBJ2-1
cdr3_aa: CASSFSGTSNSEQFF
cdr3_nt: TGTGCCAGCAGTTTCAGCGGGACTAGCAATAGTGAGCAGTTCTTC

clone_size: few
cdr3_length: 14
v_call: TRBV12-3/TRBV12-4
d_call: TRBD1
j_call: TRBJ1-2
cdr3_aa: CASSLTGQVRPYTF
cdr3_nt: TGTGCCAGCAGTTTAACAGGACAGGTCAGACCTTACACCTTC

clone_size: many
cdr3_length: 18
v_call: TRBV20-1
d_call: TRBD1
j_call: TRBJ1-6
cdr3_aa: CSARPRQGIGSYNSPLHF
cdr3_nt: TGCAGTGCTAGGCCCCGACAGGGGATTGGATCCTATAATTCACCCCTCCACTTT

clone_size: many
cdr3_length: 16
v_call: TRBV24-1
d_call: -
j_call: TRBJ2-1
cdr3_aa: CATSEPQGNLYNEQFF
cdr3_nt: TGTGCCACCAGTGAGCCCCAGGGGAACCTCTACAATGAGCAGTTCTTC

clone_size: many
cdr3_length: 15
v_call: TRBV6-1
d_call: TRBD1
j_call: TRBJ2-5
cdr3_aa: CASSEGGQGGETQYF
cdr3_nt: TGTGCCAGCAGTGAAGGGGGACAGGGAGGAGAGACCCAGTACTTC

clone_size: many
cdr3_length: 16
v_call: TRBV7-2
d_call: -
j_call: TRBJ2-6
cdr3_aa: CASSLGGAHGANVLTF
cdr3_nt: TGTGCCAGCAGCTTAGGAGGGGCCCACGGGGCCAACGTCCTGACTTTC

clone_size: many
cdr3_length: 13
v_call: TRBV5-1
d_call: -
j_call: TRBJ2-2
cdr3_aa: CASSLVGTGELFF
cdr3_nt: TGCGCCAGCAGCTTGGTAGGCACCGGGGAGCTGTTTTTT

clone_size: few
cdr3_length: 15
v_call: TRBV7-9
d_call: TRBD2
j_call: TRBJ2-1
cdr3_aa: CASSVEIAGHPEQFF
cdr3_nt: TGTGCCAGCAGCGTGGAAATAGCGGGGCATCCGGAGCAGTTCTTC

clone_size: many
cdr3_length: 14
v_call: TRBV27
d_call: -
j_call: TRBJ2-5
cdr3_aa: CASSLKTGPGTQYF
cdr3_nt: TGTGCCAGCAGTCTCAAGACAGGACCCGGGACCCAGTACTTC

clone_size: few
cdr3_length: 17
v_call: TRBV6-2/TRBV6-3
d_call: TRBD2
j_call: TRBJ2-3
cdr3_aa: CASSPSQLAGGPDTQYF
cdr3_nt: TGTGCCAGCAGTCCCAGCCAACTAGCGGGGGGCCCAGATACGCAGTATTTT

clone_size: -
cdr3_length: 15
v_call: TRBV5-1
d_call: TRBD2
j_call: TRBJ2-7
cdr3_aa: CASSFNLAGVNEQYF
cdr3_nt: TGCGCCAGCAGCTTCAACCTAGCGGGAGTCAACGAGCAGTACTTC

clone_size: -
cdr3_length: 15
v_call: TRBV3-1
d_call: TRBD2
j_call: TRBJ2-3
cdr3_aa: CASSQERGLTDTQYF
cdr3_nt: TGTGCCAGCAGCCAGGAGCGGGGGCTCACAGATACGCAGTATTTT

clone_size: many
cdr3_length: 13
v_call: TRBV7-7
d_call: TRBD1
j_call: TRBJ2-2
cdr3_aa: CASSPGGTGELFF
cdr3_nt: TGTGCCAGCAGCCCAGGGGGCACCGGGGAGCTGTTTTTT

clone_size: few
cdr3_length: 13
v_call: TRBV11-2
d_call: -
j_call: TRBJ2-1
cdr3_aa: CASSLDIYNEQFF
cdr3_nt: TGTGCCAGCAGCTTGGACATCTACAATGAGCAGTTCTTC

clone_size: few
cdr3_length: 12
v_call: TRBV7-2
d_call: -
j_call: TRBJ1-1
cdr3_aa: CASSLEGAYAFF
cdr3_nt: TGTGCCAGCAGCTTAGAAGGGGCGTACGCTTTCTTT

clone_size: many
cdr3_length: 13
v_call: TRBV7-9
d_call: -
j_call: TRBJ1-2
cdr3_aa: CASSPPAYYGYTF
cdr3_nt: TGTGCCAGCAGCCCTCCCGCATACTATGGCTACACCTTC

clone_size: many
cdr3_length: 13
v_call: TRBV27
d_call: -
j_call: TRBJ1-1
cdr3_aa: CASSLKGVTEAFF
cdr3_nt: TGTGCCAGCAGTTTAAAGGGTGTAACTGAAGCTTTCTTT

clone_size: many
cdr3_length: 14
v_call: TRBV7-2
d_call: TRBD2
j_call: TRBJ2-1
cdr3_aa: CASSIPGGWNEQFF
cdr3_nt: TGTGCCAGCAGCATACCGGGAGGCTGGAATGAGCAGTTCTTC

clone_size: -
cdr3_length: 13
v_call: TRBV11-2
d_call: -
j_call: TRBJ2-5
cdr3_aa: CASTSGYQETQYF
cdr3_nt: TGTGCCAGCACCTCAGGTTACCAAGAGACCCAGTACTTC

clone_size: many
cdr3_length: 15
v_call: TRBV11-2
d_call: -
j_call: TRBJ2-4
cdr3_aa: CASSPAWVSKNIQYF
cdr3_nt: TGTGCCAGCAGCCCGGCCTGGGTATCCAAAAACATTCAGTACTTC

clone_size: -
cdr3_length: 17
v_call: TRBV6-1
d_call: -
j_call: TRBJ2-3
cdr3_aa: CASKEFWSNSITDTQYF
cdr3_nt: TGTGCCAGCAAGGAGTTTTGGTCTAACTCCATCACAGATACGCAGTATTTT

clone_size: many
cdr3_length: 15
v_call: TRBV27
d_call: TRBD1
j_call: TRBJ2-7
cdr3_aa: CASSSGDRGRFEQYF
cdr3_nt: TGTGCCAGCAGTTCGGGGGACAGGGGGCGGTTCGAGCAGTACTTC

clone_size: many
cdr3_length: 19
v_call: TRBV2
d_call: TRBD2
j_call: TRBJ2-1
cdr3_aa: CASNPWGLAGDSSYNEQFF
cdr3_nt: TGTGCCAGCAATCCTTGGGGACTAGCGGGCGATAGCTCCTACAATGAGCAGTTCTTC

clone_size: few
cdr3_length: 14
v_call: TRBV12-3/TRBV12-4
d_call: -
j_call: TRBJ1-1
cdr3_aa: CASSFWGIENEAFF
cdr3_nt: TGTGCCAGCAGTTTTTGGGGGATTGAAAATGAAGCTTTCTTT

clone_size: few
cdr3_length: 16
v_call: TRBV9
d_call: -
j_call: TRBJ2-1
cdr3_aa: CASSVGSSGLYNEQFF
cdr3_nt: TGTGCCAGCAGCGTAGGATCCTCCGGATTATACAATGAGCAGTTCTTC

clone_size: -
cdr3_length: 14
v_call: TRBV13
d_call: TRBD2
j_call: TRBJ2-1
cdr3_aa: CASTRAGGKNEQFF
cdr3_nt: TGTGCCAGCACCCGAGCGGGGGGGAAAAATGAGCAGTTCTTC

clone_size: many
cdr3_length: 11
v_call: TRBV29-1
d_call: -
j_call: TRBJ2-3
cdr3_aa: CSAKDEDTQYF
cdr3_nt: TGCAGCGCTAAGGACGAGGATACGCAGTATTTT